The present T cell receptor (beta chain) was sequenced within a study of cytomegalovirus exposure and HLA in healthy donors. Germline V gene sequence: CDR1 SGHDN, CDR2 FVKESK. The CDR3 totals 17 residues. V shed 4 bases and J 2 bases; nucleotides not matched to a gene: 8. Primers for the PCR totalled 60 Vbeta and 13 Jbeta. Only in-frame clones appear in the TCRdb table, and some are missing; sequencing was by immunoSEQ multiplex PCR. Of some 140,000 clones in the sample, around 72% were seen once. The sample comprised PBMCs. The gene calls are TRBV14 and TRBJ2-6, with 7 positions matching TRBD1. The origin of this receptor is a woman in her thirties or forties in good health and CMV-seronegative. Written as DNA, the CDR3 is TGTGCCAGCAGCCCGGGGACAGTACTAACTGGGGCCAACGTCCTGACTTTC. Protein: CASSPGTVLTGANVLTF. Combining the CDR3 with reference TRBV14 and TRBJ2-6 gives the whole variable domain EAGVTQFPSHSVIEKGQTVTLRCDPISGHDNLYWYRRVMGKEIKFLLHFVKESKQDESGMPNNRFLAERTGGTYSTLKVQPAELEDSGVYFCASSPGTVLTGANVLTFGAGSRLTVL.